Below, 11 T cell receptor beta chains from the same sample are listed, as sequenced in a study of cytomegalovirus exposure and HLA in healthy donors. PCR amplification relied on 60 Vbeta primers (plus 13 Jbeta primers). Generated by immunoSEQ multiplex PCR, the TCRdb table keeps only in-frame clones and is missing some. The sample lists about 160,000 clones, about 80% occurring once. The sequenced material came from PBMCs. Receptors were obtained from a woman aged 50 to 60 in good health and CMV-seronegative.

The gene calls are TRBV2 and TRBJ1-4; the D gene is possibly TRBD1 (6 bases). V was clipped by 8 bases and J by 3 bases, with 13 bases between them. The CDR3 is 14 residues long. The germline V gene has CDR1 SNHLY and CDR2 FYNNEI. The CDR3 DNA reads TGTGCCAGCTTACAGGGAAGTCCTAATGAAAAACTGTTTTTT. It codes for CASLQGSPNEKLFF.

CDR3 protein: CATLNSGNTIYF. As DNA, the CDR3 is TGTGCCACCTTAAACTCTGGAAACACCATATATTTT. This rearrangement joins TRBV25-1 to TRBJ1-3; the D is unclear. Between the trimmed V and J ends, which lost 10 bases and 0 bases, there was a span of 7 bases. CDR1 is MGHDK and CDR2 is SYGVNS in the germline V gene. The CDR3 loop spans 12 amino acids.

This chain connects TRBV11-1 to TRBJ2-4, with 9 bases fitting TRBD1. V was pared by 3 bases and J by 4 bases, with 10 bases of the junction left unmatched. Germline lookup yields CDR1 SGHAT and CDR2 FQDESV (reference sequence). The CDR3 loop spans 17 amino acids. In DNA form, the CDR3 reads TGTGCCAGCAGCTTTTACTGGACAGGGGTCCAGAAAAACATTCAGTACTTC. This encodes CASSFYWTGVQKNIQYF.

The V and J genes are TRBV27 and TRBJ2-2; 12 bases agree with TRBD2. The CDR3 contains 18 residues. Trimming at V came to 7 bases and at J to 7 bases, leaving 16 bases not matched to a gene. The germline gives CDR1 MNHEY, CDR2 SMNVEV (reference sequence). CDR3 protein: CASNSLAGGRLIRGELFF. In nucleotides, the CDR3 is TGTGCCAGCAATTCACTAGCGGGAGGCCGACTTATACGCGGGGAGCTGTTTTTT.

V and J are TRBV4-1 and TRBJ1-4; 7 bases agree with TRBD1. CDR3 length equals 16 residues. In germline, CDR1 is MGHRA, CDR2 YSYEKL. The ends lost 3 bases at V and 3 bases at J; junction bases unmatched: 7. DNA for the CDR3: TGCGCCAGCAGCCATCTCACAGGGGTGGCTAATGAAAAACTGTTTTTT. This gives the protein CASSHLTGVANEKLFF.

This sequence joins TRBV4-1 and TRBJ2-1; 8 positions agree with TRBD2. V gave up 0 bases and J gave up 7 bases; unmatched junction bases: 8. Germline CDR1 and CDR2: MGHRA and YSYEKL. This CDR3 comprises 16 residues. CDR3 in DNA: TGCGCCAGCAGCCAAGAAGGTACGGGGGGGATGAATGAGCAGTTCTTC. This codes for CASSQEGTGGMNEQFF.

V usage is TRBV2 and J usage is TRBJ2-1; 14 bases match TRBD2. J was trimmed by 9 bases and V by 7 bases; bases with no gene match: 17. This CDR3 is built from 18 residues. Per the germline V gene, CDR1 is SNHLY and CDR2 is FYNNEI. This CDR3 is CASKGTQGGLAGVFEQFF. Here the CDR3 DNA reads TGTGCCAGCAAAGGGACACAGGGGGGACTAGCGGGAGTTTTTGAGCAGTTCTTC.

The rearrangement joins TRBV27 to TRBJ2-7, with TRBD1 matching 7 bases. Unmatched junction bases numbered 1, after V lost 5 bases and J lost 6 bases. The germline V gene encodes CDR1 MNHEY and CDR2 SMNVEV (reference sequence). The CDR3 consists of 11 residues. Here the CDR3 DNA reads TGTGCCAGCAGTAGGGGGCGCGAGCAGTACTTC. Translation gives CASSRGREQYF.

V is TRBV15 and J is TRBJ2-4, with D possibly matching TRBD2 (5 bases). Trimming shortened V by 4 bases and J by 0 bases, and 16 bases separated the two germline ends. CDR1 and CDR2 (germline): LNHNV, YYDKDF (reference sequence). This CDR3 spans 17 amino acids. CDR3 in DNA: TGTGCCACCAGCAATTTCGGCCGGGGATTAGCCAAAAACATTCAGTACTTC. Amino acids: CATSNFGRGLAKNIQYF.

V usage is TRBV7-9 and J usage is TRBJ2-7; D is perhaps TRBD1 (5 bases). Trimming pared 4 bases from V and 3 bases from J, leaving 19 bases between. CDR3 length: 16 amino acids. In germline, CDR1 is SEHNR, CDR2 FQNEAQ (reference sequence). The CDR3 nucleotides are TGTGCCAGCAGCTCTCTAAAAACCACAGGCCACTACGAGCAGTACTTC. Translated: CASSSLKTTGHYEQYF.

The chain links TRBV7-3 to TRBJ2-3; 14 nucleotides align to TRBD2. Germline CDR1 reads SGHTA; CDR2 reads FQGTGA. CDR3 length equals 16 residues. After removal of 4 bases from V and 4 bases from J, the junction contained 4 bases not matched to a gene. This CDR3 is CASSSGLAGVADTQYF. For the CDR3, the DNA is TGTGCCAGCAGCTCGGGACTAGCGGGAGTCGCAGATACGCAGTATTTT.